The following is a TCR beta chain sequence with its context. This sample was included in a study of T cells in Graves' hyperthyroidism and ophthalmopathy. Template material for amplifying TCR beta CDR3 regions consisted of RNA transcripts. Researchers ran a first-round RT-PCR on the TCR CDR3 using the HTBI primer set. TCRdb reprocessed the multiplex PCR reads via MiXCR and lists one record per CDR3 protein. The data hold roughly 380,000 distinct CDR3 sequences, with about 15% observed a single time. Germline CDR1 and CDR2: SGHNT and YYREEE (reference sequence). Trimming cost V 4 bases and J 2 bases, with 16 bases left between them. This CDR3 has 15 residues.

The sequenced material came from blood. V usage is TRBV5-4 and J usage is TRBJ2-7, with D perhaps matching TRBD2 (6 bases). The source is a woman aged 60-75 years with Graves' hyperthyroidism. The CDR3 is CASSKPGLSAYEQYF. CDR3 nucleotides: TGTGCCAGCAGCAAGCCGGGACTTTCAGCCTACGAGCAGTACTTC. The full variable domain, rest sourced from reference TRBV5-4 and TRBJ2-7, is ETGVTQSPTHLIKTRGQQVTLRCSSQSGHNTVSWYQQALGQGPQFIFQYYREEENGRGNFPPRFSGLQFPNYSSELNVNALELDDSALYLCASSKPGLSAYEQYFGPGTRLTVT.